Listed below are T cell receptor beta chains from one sample, sequenced in a study of identical twins. One entry per CDR3 protein, called by TCRdb with MiXCR from the 5' RACE reads. The sample lists roughly 280,000 distinct CDR3 sequences, roughly 8.6% seen once, with roughly 7% in the top ten. The sample was also reused in another study, on yellow fever vaccine responses in identical twins.

Sequencing was done on a sample of CD8+ T cells sorted from blood. All receptors derive from a woman between 18 and 29 years old in good health. The CDR3 runs from the conserved cysteine through the conserved F or W. D genes are given only for firm matches. Clone size is given for some rows only: seen once, a few or many times, or a class if the clone is expanded.

TRBV12-3/TRBV12-4	TRBJ2-5	19	-	-	CALSTRASQPGGTQETQYF	TGTGCCCTCAGCACCCGGGCCTCCCAACCTGGGGGAACGCAAGAGACCCAGTACTTC
TRBV4-2	TRBJ2-7	20	-	few	CASSQEIGRRRLRGDYEQYF	TGTGCCAGCAGCCAAGAGATAGGCAGGAGGAGACTGCGGGGAGACTACGAGCAGTACTTC
TRBV6-2/TRBV6-3	TRBJ2-3	15	TRBD2	few	CASSNRLATTDTQYF	TGTGCCAGCAGTAACCGACTAGCCACCACAGATACGCAGTATTTT
TRBV24-1	TRBJ2-1	14	-	-	CATSDPTVSNEQFF	TGTGCCACCAGTGATCCGACGGTGAGCAATGAGCAGTTCTTC
TRBV10-3	TRBJ2-5	16	TRBD1	few	CAIAPLEGRDRKTQYF	TGTGCCATCGCTCCCTTGGAAGGCCGGGACAGGAAGACCCAGTACTTC
TRBV20-1	TRBJ2-4	14	-	-	CSARSMLAKNIQYF	TGCAGTGCTAGGTCAATGCTGGCCAAAAACATTCAGTACTTC
TRBV30	TRBJ2-7	15	-	-	CAWSRRQGGTYEQYF	TGTGCCTGGAGCCGACGACAGGGAGGTACCTACGAGCAGTACTTC
TRBV30	TRBJ1-1	15	TRBD1	-	CAWSVMTGGWTEAFF	TGTGCCTGGAGTGTAATGACAGGGGGCTGGACTGAAGCTTTCTTT
TRBV3-1	TRBJ2-1	17	TRBD2	-	CASSQGVGLAVYNEQFF	TGTGCCAGCAGCCAAGGGGTGGGTCTAGCGGTATACAATGAGCAGTTCTTC
TRBV20-1	TRBJ1-2	16	-	few	CSARDPLPGGNYGYTF	TGCAGTGCTAGAGATCCTTTACCGGGGGGGAATTATGGCTACACCTTC
TRBV5-4	TRBJ2-7	15	TRBD2	few	CASSLGPAGDYEQYF	TGTGCCAGCAGCTTGGGCCCAGCGGGAGACTACGAGCAGTACTTC
TRBV4-3	TRBJ2-5	17	TRBD2	-	CASSQDRGLAGQETQYF	TGCGCCAGCAGCCAAGATCGGGGACTAGCGGGACAAGAGACCCAGTACTTC